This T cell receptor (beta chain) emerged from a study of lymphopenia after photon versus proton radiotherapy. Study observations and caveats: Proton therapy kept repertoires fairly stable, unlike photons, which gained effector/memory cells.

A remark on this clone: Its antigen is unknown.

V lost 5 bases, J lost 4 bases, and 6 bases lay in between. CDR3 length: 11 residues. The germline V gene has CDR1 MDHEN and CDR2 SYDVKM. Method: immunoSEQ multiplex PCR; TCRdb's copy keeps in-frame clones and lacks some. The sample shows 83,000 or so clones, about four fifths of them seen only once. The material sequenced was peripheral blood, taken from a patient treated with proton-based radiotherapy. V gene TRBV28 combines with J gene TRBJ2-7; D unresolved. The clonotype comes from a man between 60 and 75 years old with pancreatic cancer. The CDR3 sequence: CASSEKYEQYF. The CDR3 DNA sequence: TGTGCCAGCAGTGAGAAATACGAGCAGTACTTC.